This T cell receptor beta chain was sequenced in a study of TIL therapy for anti-PD-1-resistant metastatic lung cancer. The V gene end was trimmed by 11 bases and the J gene end by 3 bases; junction bases not matched to a gene: 14. CDR1 and CDR2 (germline): MNHNY, SVGAGI (reference sequence). The CDR3 totals 16 residues. Sequencing used immunoSEQ v3. Assay used: immunoSEQ multiplex PCR; TCRdb lists only in-frame clones, some missing. The repertoire holds 54,000 or so clones, around 87% seen once, with roughly 2.6% in the top ten. Time point specified: pre-treatment sample, taken before nivolumab and TIL therapy.

The material sequenced was blood, taken at baseline. The chain recombines TRBV6-6 with TRBJ2-2; 8 nucleotides match TRBD2. This TCR came from a person between 30 and 79 years old with non-small cell lung cancer. This chain's CDR3 is CAGSGRGLSDTGELFF. In DNA, the CDR3 is TGTGCCGGGTCCGGGAGGGGGTTGTCGGACACCGGGGAGCTGTTTTTT.